This entry lists 14 T cell receptor beta chains sequenced from one sample in a study of blood T cell repertoires in COVID-19. Libraries were prepared by immunoSEQ multiplex PCR; TCRdb keeps only in-frame clonotypes and omits some of them. Counted here are around 160,000 clones, around four fifths occurring once; the ten biggest clones make up under 3%. Sequencing was carried out using peripheral blood. Receptor source: a woman between 40 and 55 years old with active or convalescent COVID-19.

This chain links TRBV4-1 with TRBJ1-5, with D possibly matching TRBD1 (5 bases). The V gene's germline CDR1 is MGHRA and CDR2 YSYEKL. Trimming left V 0 bases short and J 8 bases short, with 11 bases between. The CDR3 consists of 14 residues. CDR3 in amino acids: CASSQEGGREPQHF. CDR3 DNA sequence: TGCGCCAGCAGCCAAGAGGGGGGACGGGAGCCCCAGCATTTT.

J is TRBJ2-5 and V is TRBV28; 8 nucleotides align to TRBD1. CDR1 and CDR2 from the germline V gene are MDHEN and SYDVKM. V was clipped by 5 bases and J by 4 bases; unmatched bases: 12. The CDR3 is 16 residues long. CDR3 sequence: CASSPDRTRGRETQYF. The DNA for the CDR3 is TGTGCCAGCAGTCCGGACAGAACCAGGGGGCGAGAGACCCAGTACTTC.

The chain recombines TRBV4-2 with TRBJ1-2; D not resolved. The CDR3 totals 15 residues. The V gene's germline CDR1 is LGHNA and CDR2 YNFKEQ. The V and J ends lost 0 bases and 4 bases respectively, with 12 bases between them. In nucleotides, the CDR3 is TGTGCCAGCAGCCAAGAAACAGCAGCCGGCTATGGCTACACCTTC. Translated: CASSQETAAGYGYTF.

CDR3 bases: TGTGCCAGTAGACCCCCTCAGGGAGGCACTGAAGCTTTCTTT. It codes for CASRPPQGGTEAFF. This chain joins TRBV19 and TRBJ1-1, with a possible D match to TRBD1 (5 bases). Per germline, CDR1 LNHDA and CDR2 SQIVND (reference sequence). This CDR3 has 14 residues. V lost 6 bases, J lost 4 bases, and 15 bases lay in between.

This clone was counted a single time. The V gene is TRBV7-9, the J gene TRBJ2-1; TRBD2 aligns across 10 bases. The J segment lost 4 bases and the V segment lost 5 bases, leaving 8 bases of the junction unmatched. Germline-derived CDR1 and CDR2 are SEHNR and FQNEAQ (reference sequence). The CDR3 is 16 residues long. CDR3 DNA sequence: TGTGCCAGCAGCCCGGCAGCGGGAGGGCTGTACAATGAGCAGTTCTTC. Translated: CASSPAAGGLYNEQFF. Complete variable domain (other parts from reference TRBV7-9 and TRBJ2-1): DTGVSQNPRHKITKRGQNVTFRCDPISEHNRLYWYRQTLGQGPEFLTYFQNEAQLEKSRLLSDRFSAERPKGSFSTLEIQRTEQGDSAMYLCASSPAAGGLYNEQFFGPGTRLTVL.

The gene calls are TRBV10-2 and TRBJ2-1; the D is unclear. The CDR3 is made up of 12 amino acids. The V gene's germline CDR1 is WSHSY and CDR2 SAAADI. The V gene lost 6 bases and the J gene lost 6 bases, with 9 bases spanning the gap. In DNA form, the CDR3 reads TGCGCCAGCAGCCCCTTTGTCAATGAGCAGTTCTTC. Translating it yields CASSPFVNEQFF.

The V call is TRBV23-1, the J call TRBJ1-2; D possibly corresponds to TRBD1 (6 bases). TRBV23-1 qualifies as an ORF whose function is uncertain. This CDR3 spans 13 amino acids. The V gene lost 3 bases and the J gene lost 5 bases, with 10 bases spanning the gap. The CDR3 loop is CASSHRQVYGYTF. The DNA for the CDR3 is TGCGCCAGCAGTCACCGACAGGTTTATGGCTACACCTTC.

The chain uses TRBV7-9 and TRBJ2-7; 7 bases agree with TRBD1. Germline V CDR1 and CDR2: SEHNR, FQNEAQ (reference sequence). Trimming took 5 bases from V and 4 from J; bases not matched to a gene: 8. This CDR3 is 14 amino acids long. CDR3 protein: CASSPGTVSYEQYF. DNA of the CDR3: TGTGCCAGCAGCCCCGGGACAGTCTCGTACGAGCAGTACTTC. The full variable domain, completed using reference TRBV7-9 and TRBJ2-7, is DTGVSQNPRHKITKRGQNVTFRCDPISEHNRLYWYRQTLGQGPEFLTYFQNEAQLEKSRLLSDRFSAERPKGSFSTLEIQRTEQGDSAMYLCASSPGTVSYEQYFGPGTRLTVT.

Only one count was recorded for this clone. The chain combines TRBV6-4 with TRBJ1-2, with 9 positions matching TRBD1. V shed 3 bases, J shed 4 bases, and the junction held 9 bases outside the gene matches. The CDR3 loop spans 16 amino acids. In germline, CDR1 is MRHNA, CDR2 SNTAGT. CDR3 in DNA: TGTGCCAGCAGTGAGGGTCAGCCGGGACAGGGCTATGGCTACACCTTC. This gives the protein CASSEGQPGQGYGYTF.

The chain joins TRBV5-4 to TRBJ2-2, with 7 bases identical to TRBD1. Germline CDR1 reads SGHNT; CDR2 reads YYREEE (reference sequence). V shed 0 bases and J 3 bases; nucleotides not matched to a gene: 2. The CDR3 spans 15 residues. The CDR3 loop reads CASSLVGQYTGELFF. The CDR3 bases are TGTGCCAGCAGCTTGGTGGGACAGTACACCGGGGAGCTGTTTTTT.

This chain links TRBV7-9 with TRBJ1-1, with 7 bases lining up with TRBD1. V dropped 6 bases and J dropped 11; count of bases not matched to a gene: 12. CDR1 and CDR2 (germline): SEHNR, FQNEAQ (reference sequence). The CDR3 loop spans 13 amino acids. The CDR3 sequence is CASSKGQANIAFF. The CDR3 DNA follows: TGTGCCAGCAGTAAAGGACAGGCGAATATTGCTTTCTTT.

The chain recombines TRBV30 with TRBJ2-2; D might be TRBD2 (6 bases). The V and J ends lost 3 bases and 9 bases respectively, with 14 bases between them. This CDR3 region has 13 residues. Germline CDR1 reads GTSNPN; CDR2 reads SVGIG (reference sequence). As DNA, the CDR3 is TGTGCCTGGAGCCTACGGAGGGCTAGGGAGCTGTTTTTT. Protein: CAWSLRRARELFF.

In nucleotides, the CDR3 is TGTGCCAGCTCACCAAGCCAGTCGACAGGGGGCGCCGAGCAGTACTTC. Translated: CASSPSQSTGGAEQYF. This rearrangement joins TRBV18 to TRBJ2-7; 10 nucleotides line up with TRBD1. The germline V gene has CDR1 KGHSH and CDR2 LQKENI. The junction had 10 bases not matched to a gene; V was cut back by 2 bases and J by 6 bases. The CDR3 runs 16 residues.

This rearrangement joins TRBV27 to TRBJ2-2, with 7 bases identical to TRBD2. Germline CDR1 is MNHEY and CDR2 is SMNVEV (reference sequence). V was pared by 5 bases and J by 3 bases, with 3 bases of the junction left unmatched. The CDR3 covers 14 residues. CDR3 protein: CASSPLADTGELFF. Written as DNA, the CDR3 is TGTGCCAGCAGTCCCCTAGCGGACACCGGGGAGCTGTTTTTT.